The entry below gives a single TCR beta chain sequence along with its context. This clonotype was seen only a few times. Its antigen specificity is not known. No much larger clonotype is one base removed from it; base qualities were not supplied. The data belong to a study of blood T cells in healthy people across ages (dated by TCRdb to the mid-2010s). Regarding the study in general: In model experiments, roughly one uniquely barcoded TCR beta cDNA molecule per two T cells was captured by template switching. Four age groups were formed from the donors: young (average about 16 years), middle-aged (approximately 42), aged (about 62) and long-lived (more than 75). Using deep sequencing normalized with unique cDNA molecular identifiers, the study measured how TCR beta repertoire diversity changes with age. For two donors (one aged 18 to 30 and one aged 80 or older), the study analyzed two additional independent replicas of 1 million unique cDNA reads from the same blood draw. To avoid experimental bias, donors of different ages were randomly spread across the sequencing lanes. Study-level results and caveats: Because donor CMV infection status was unknown, age-related changes in expanded clonotypes were potentially confounded. As age increased, observed TCR beta diversity per million T cells dropped in a roughly linear way, and a significant reduction was already evident by age 40. Compared with the aged group, the long-lived group had more naive CD4+ T cells, fewer expanded clones and increased TCR diversity, a pattern suggesting age selection. Bulk unsorted PBMC profiling prevented conclusive comparison of naive and antigen-experienced compartments. Estimates of total diversity based on one million sequenced T cells were considered lower bounds and underestimates. Observed TCR beta diversity correlated strongly with the percentage of naive T cells measured by flow cytometry.

Library prep was done by 5' RACE. Sequencing was performed on an Illumina HiSeq 2500. A second roughly 6 to 12 cycle PCR used a sample-barcoded 5' primer and a J-beta primer mix. A template-switch 5' adaptor carrying 12 random nucleotides introduced a unique molecular identifier onto each TCR beta cDNA molecule. Each sample yielded at least 3 million CDR3-containing paired-end reads. The Mint cDNA synthesis kit, primed by a TRBC-specific oligonucleotide, was used to synthesize first-strand cDNA from all RNA. After uracil-DNA glycosylase treatment, a first 18-cycle PCR used universal primers M1SS and BC2_uni_R on all cDNA. The published analysis was carried out like this. For normalization, 1 million high-quality reads were randomly selected from each sample, with every read carrying a distinct molecular identifier. Reads sharing molecular identifiers were discarded rather than binned into consensus sequences. MiTCR, run with a Q25 quality threshold and the strictest error-elimination algorithm, handled CDR3 identification, clonotype clustering and error correction. Lower-bound total TCR beta diversity was estimated with a nonparametric unseen species model using Euler transformation. Starting from the raw public reads, TCRdb applied fastp trimming at Q25, assembled clones with MiXCR and retained in-frame beta chains. When rows share a CDR3 protein, they turn into one entry using the most common DNA and genes. TCRdb, not the authors, supplied the V and J calls. This sample is represented by some 1.1 million distinct CDR3 sequences; roughly two fifths of them were singletons. Clones ranked in the top ten supply around 13% of the sample.

In the germline V gene, CDR1 corresponds to SGDLS and CDR2 to YYNGEE. Its CDR3 holds 14 amino acids, cysteine through phenylalanine. The CDR3 DNA has 42 bases and is translated from base 1. V is clipped by 0 bases and J by 0 bases, and the sequence between their germline boundaries is 6 bases long. Systemically healthy Caucasian individuals from Russia, 39 in total and aged about 6 to 90 years, were included as donors. Each donor gave approximately 9.4 milliliters of peripheral blood, drawn into EDTA-treated Vacutainer tubes. Ficoll-Paque density-gradient centrifugation was used to isolate PBMCs, with at least 6 million per sample. Trizol reagent was used to extract total RNA from the PBMCs, yielding at least 5.5 micrograms per sample. The percentages of naive CD45RAhigh/CD27high T cells were determined by flow cytometry on a PBMC aliquot from every donor.

Recombination linked TRBV9 to TRBJ1-2; the D segment cannot be called with confidence. This sequence was found in a man between 18 and 35 years old in good health. The sample consisted of blood. The nucleotides read TGTGCCAGCAGCGTAGATAACACTAACTATGGCTACACCTTC. It encodes CASSVDNTNYGYTF.